What follows is one TCR beta chain and its context. The CDR3 runs to 13 residues. Germline V gene data show CDR1 as KGHDR and CDR2 as SFDVKD. V trimming: 9 bases; J trimming: 5 bases; junction bases outside the gene matches: 4. The record originates from a study of blood T cell repertoires in COVID-19. Authors' methods: Reference gene primer amplification gave estimated nucleated cell counts. Profiled with immunoSEQ multiplex PCR; TCRdb holds only in-frame clones, not every one. The V and J calls and clone size are taken from that table; D and trimming were inferred from the DNA. The sample has about 130,000 clones, about 77% seen once.

The TCR originated in a man older than 75 with acute or convalescent COVID-19. Material for sequencing was peripheral blood. The rearrangement joins TRBV24-1 to TRBJ2-2; 8 bases agree with TRBD2. The DNA of the CDR3 is TGTGCCACCCGGGGGGGCACGACCGGGGAGCTGTTTTTT. Its protein product is CATRGGTTGELFF.